A single T cell receptor beta chain is shown here with its context. The data belong to a study of T cell responses to AZD1222 COVID-19 vaccine. Generated by immunoSEQ multiplex PCR, the TCRdb table keeps only in-frame clones and is missing some. The sample shows under 150,000 clones, over 85% of them seen only once. V was shortened by 3 bases and J by 7 bases, with 9 bases between the two germline ends. Germline loops: CDR1 MDHEN, CDR2 SYDVKM. CDR3 length: 12 amino acids. This specimen was peripheral blood, taken 28 days after the second AZD1222 dose. The chain joins TRBV28 to TRBJ1-2; no definite D call. The sequence derives from an adult who received the AZD1222 COVID-19 vaccine. Here the CDR3 DNA reads TGTGCCAGCAGTTTCCAAGGAGCTGGCTACACCTTC. It codes for CASSFQGAGYTF.